The text below deals with one T cell receptor beta chain. This specimen comes from a study of T cell changes during pregnancy in multiple sclerosis. This CDR3 region has 12 residues. CDR1 is KGHSY and CDR2 is FQNENV in the germline V gene. Trimming took off 4 bases at V and 6 bases at J, with 4 bases between the two ends. Only in-frame clones appear in the TCRdb table, and some are missing; sequencing was by immunoSEQ multiplex PCR. The sample comprises 45,000 to 50,000 clones, about 94% of which are singletons, and less than 5% rests with the top ten. The sample consisted of CD8+ T cells from peripheral blood mononuclear cells, taken in the first trimester of pregnancy. The chain uses TRBV16 and TRBJ1-6; D uncertain. The sequence was obtained from a female donor with multiple sclerosis, enrolled in a pregnancy study. The CDR3 region has the DNA TGTGCCAGCAGCCCCAGTAATTCACCCCTCCACTTT. It encodes CASSPSNSPLHF.